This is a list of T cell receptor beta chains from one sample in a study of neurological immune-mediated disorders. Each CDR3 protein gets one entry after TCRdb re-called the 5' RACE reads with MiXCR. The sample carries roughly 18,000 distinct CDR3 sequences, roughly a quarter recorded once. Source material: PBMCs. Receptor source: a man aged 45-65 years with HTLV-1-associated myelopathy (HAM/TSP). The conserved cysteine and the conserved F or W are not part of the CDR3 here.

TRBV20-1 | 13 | SAKGQGGGNQPQH
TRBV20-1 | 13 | SARGADRPHNEQF
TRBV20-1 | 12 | SAAPTGSQQPQH
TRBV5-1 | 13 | ASSRRTGDSYEQY
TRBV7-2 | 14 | ASSLQSDSTVGGYT
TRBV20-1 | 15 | SARTDSTTLAKNIQY
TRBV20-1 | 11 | SARDLAPLEQY
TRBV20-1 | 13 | SVRADRVAYNEQF
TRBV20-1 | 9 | SARDQPEAF
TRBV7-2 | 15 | ASSSGTSGGDTDTQY
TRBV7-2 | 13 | ASSRDRGFTGELF
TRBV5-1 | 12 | ASSSGQPGQILT
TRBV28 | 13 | ASSFLAGGPGELF
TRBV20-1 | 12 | SAVDRGSNQPQH
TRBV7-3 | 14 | ASSLGVASNTGELF
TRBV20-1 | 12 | SAVGTTSSYEQY
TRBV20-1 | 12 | SAPEMGAQETQY
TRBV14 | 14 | ASSLDPGQGASEAF
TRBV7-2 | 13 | ASSLALAGVGEQF
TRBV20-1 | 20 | SAVSLGGYEQYFGPSTDTQY
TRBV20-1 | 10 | SARTSGETQY
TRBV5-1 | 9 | ASSLNREQY
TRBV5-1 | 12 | ASSRQGRDSPLH
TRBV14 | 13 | ASSQVWTGPYEQY
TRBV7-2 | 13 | ASSLATGKYNEQF
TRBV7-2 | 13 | ASSLARRQTYGYT
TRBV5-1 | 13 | ASSPTGTSADTQY
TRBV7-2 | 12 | ATNRGRSTDTQY
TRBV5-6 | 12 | ASRGMTGGYGYT
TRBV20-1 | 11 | SAAGGGNTEAF
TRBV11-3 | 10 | ASGGLSYEQY
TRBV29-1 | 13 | SVVLGQLNTGELF
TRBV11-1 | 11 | ASSSISTDTQY
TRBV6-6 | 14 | ASSPGTSRYTYEQY
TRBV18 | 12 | ASSLGTGTREQY
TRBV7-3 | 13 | ASSLGDPAYNEQF
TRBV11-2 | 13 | ASSLGQGPNQPQH
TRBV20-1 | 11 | SASPGSGNTIY
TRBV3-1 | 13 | ASSPGTGGVDTQY
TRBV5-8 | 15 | ASSLRTHTRQGNTIY
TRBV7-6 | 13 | ASSLGTGDPYGYT
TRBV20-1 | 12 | SARPGLAVNEQF
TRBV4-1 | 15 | ASSQNLGQGIYNEQF
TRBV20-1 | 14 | SASPADRLSTDTQY
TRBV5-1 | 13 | ASSLGLAGDNEQF
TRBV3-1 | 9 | ASSHHYDQY
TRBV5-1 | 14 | ASSFGGGLPQETQY
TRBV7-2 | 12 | ASSLACQGAAQF
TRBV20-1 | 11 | SAGRQGATGYT
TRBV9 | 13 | ASSAGQGGNSPLH
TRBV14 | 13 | ASSRAGVQGEKLF
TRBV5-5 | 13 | ASSFLTWYQETQY
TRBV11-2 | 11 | ASSLGTSGVQF
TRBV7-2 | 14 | ASSLPAGTSGNIQY